What follows are 32 T cell receptor beta chains derived from one specimen sequenced in a study of blood T cell repertoires in COVID-19. Sequencing used immunoSEQ multiplex PCR; TCRdb keeps in-frame clones, though not all of them. Seen here are about 140,000 clones, 87% observed once, and the top ten hold around 4.6%. The material sequenced was peripheral blood. Source of these receptors: a human donor in a cohort sampled during active COVID-19.

J is TRBJ1-2 and V is TRBV7-9, with 7 bases aligning to TRBD1. Germline CDR1 SEHNR, CDR2 FQNEAQ (reference sequence). The CDR3 is 14 residues long. The V and J ends lost 5 bases and 4 bases, in that order; junction bases with no gene match: 7. The DNA of the CDR3 is TGTGCCAGCAGCCTCGACAGGGCAGCCTATGGCTACACCTTC. This gives the protein CASSLDRAAYGYTF.

The chain combines TRBV7-3 with TRBJ2-3; 9 bases fit TRBD1. CDR1 SGHTA and CDR2 FQGTGA come from the germline V gene. The CDR3 totals 15 residues. The V segment lost 2 bases and the J segment 4 bases; nucleotides outside the gene matches: 4. CDR3 loop: CASSLGDRVADTQYF. The CDR3 DNA sequence: TGTGCCAGCAGCTTAGGGGACAGGGTCGCAGATACGCAGTATTTT.

The rearrangement links TRBV6-1 to TRBJ2-3; maybe TRBD1 (6 bases). The CDR3 extends over 14 amino acids. Between the trimmed V and J ends, which lost 1 base and 3 bases, there was a span of 8 bases. The germline CDR1 and CDR2 sequences are MNHNS and SASEGT. CDR3 bases: TGTGCCAGCAGTGAAGTGGGGGCTACAGATACGCAGTATTTT. Its translation is CASSEVGATDTQYF.

CDR3 in amino acids: CASTPDRGYGYTF. CDR3 nucleotide sequence: TGTGCCAGCACTCCCGACAGGGGCTATGGCTACACCTTC. V and J are TRBV6-5 and TRBJ1-2, with 8 bases lining up with TRBD1. The junction had 5 bases not matched to a gene; V was cut back by 7 bases and J by 4 bases. There are 13 residues in the CDR3. CDR1 and CDR2 (germline): MNHEY, SVGAGI.

The chain has TRBV19 and TRBJ2-3; D might be TRBD1 (6 bases). Germline V gene data show CDR1 as LNHDA and CDR2 as SQIVND (reference sequence). CDR3 length equals 18 residues. The V and J ends lost 3 bases and 0 bases respectively, with 19 bases between them. CDR3 nucleotide sequence: TGTGCCAGTAGTATTCGACAGGTTCCCCTTTTTAGCACAGATACGCAGTATTTT. It encodes CASSIRQVPLFSTDTQYF.

The chain employs TRBV7-9 and TRBJ1-4; TRBD1 matches 7 bases. The ends lost 5 bases at V and 5 bases at J; junction bases unmatched: 8. The length of the CDR3 is 15 residues. Germline V lookup: CDR1 SEHNR, CDR2 FQNEAQ (reference sequence). The CDR3 loop reads CASSKQDRFNEKLFF. In nucleotides, the CDR3 is TGTGCCAGCAGCAAACAGGACAGGTTCAATGAAAAACTGTTTTTT.

V and J are TRBV10-2 and TRBJ2-7; 9 bases fit TRBD1. Unmatched junction bases numbered 0, after V lost 4 bases and J lost 2 bases. The CDR3 loop spans 13 amino acids. Germline V CDR1 and CDR2: WSHSY, SAAADI. CDR3: CASSGTGAYEQYF. CDR3 nucleotides: TGCGCCAGCAGTGGGACAGGGGCCTACGAGCAGTACTTC.

Here the CDR3 DNA reads TGTGCCAGCAGTGTCGCCCCTAATTCCTACGAGCAGTACTTC. Its protein is CASSVAPNSYEQYF. The J gene is TRBJ2-7, the V gene TRBV25-1; D remains unclear. V lost 4 bases to trimming and J lost 1 base, with 11 bases between them. The germline V gene encodes CDR1 MGHDK and CDR2 SYGVNS. The CDR3 totals 14 residues.

This rearrangement joins TRBV15 to TRBJ2-3; 15 nucleotides align to TRBD2. Germline trimming cut 2 bases from V and 2 bases from J; bases unmatched to any gene: 5. Germline V gives CDR1 LNHNV, CDR2 YYDKDF (reference sequence). This CDR3 region has 18 residues. CDR3 DNA sequence: TGTGCCACCAGCAGACAGCGGACTAGCGGGAGGGTCACAGATACGCAGTATTTT. This translates into CATSRQRTSGRVTDTQYF.

The V and J genes are TRBV11-3 and TRBJ2-1, with D perhaps TRBD1 (6 bases). CDR3 length: 15 amino acids. V gave up 2 bases and J gave up 6 bases, with 14 bases separating them. Germline-derived CDR1 and CDR2 are SGHNT and YENEEA. CDR3 in amino acids: CASSLSSGDLNEQFF. The CDR3 DNA reads as TGTGCCAGCAGCTTATCGTCAGGGGACCTCAATGAGCAGTTCTTC.

The rearrangement uses TRBV13 and TRBJ1-2, with 9 nucleotides matching TRBD1. Germline loops: CDR1 PRHDT, CDR2 FYEKMQ (reference sequence). V shed 4 bases, J shed 7 bases, and the junction held 10 bases outside the gene matches. This CDR3 has 15 residues. CDR3 region: CASSSPTGGYGGYTF. Here the CDR3 DNA reads TGTGCCAGCAGCTCCCCTACAGGGGGCTACGGTGGCTACACCTTC. The full variable domain, its missing parts supplied by reference TRBV13 and TRBJ1-2, is AAGVIQSPRHLIKEKRETATLKCYPIPRHDTVYWYQQGPGQDPQFLISFYEKMQSDKGSIPDRFSAQQFSDYHSELNMSSLELGDSALYFCASSSPTGGYGGYTFGSGTRLTVV.

The CDR3: CSASRGYNQPQHF. The CDR3 DNA reads TGCAGTGCTAGTAGGGGGTACAATCAGCCCCAGCATTTT. This rearrangement joins TRBV20-1 to TRBJ1-5, with D tentatively TRBD1 (6 bases). CDR1 and CDR2 from the germline V gene are DFQATT and SNEGSKA (reference sequence). The CDR3 is 13 residues long. Trimming took off 3 bases at V and 3 bases at J, with 9 bases between the two ends.

J is TRBJ1-2 and V is TRBV28; D remains unclear. The CDR3 extends over 15 amino acids. Trimming left V 2 bases short and J 2 bases short, with 12 bases between. Germline V gene sequence: CDR1 MDHEN, CDR2 SYDVKM. The CDR3 bases are TGTGCCAGCAGTTTACCAACGACCAGGAACTATGGCTACACCTTC. This sequence encodes CASSLPTTRNYGYTF.

This chain links TRBV30 with TRBJ2-2, with 8 nucleotides matching TRBD2. The CDR3 sequence is 13 residues long. The germline CDR1 and CDR2 sequences are GTSNPN and SVGIG (reference sequence). Trimming at V came to 5 bases and at J to 6 bases, leaving 5 bases not matched to a gene. The chain's CDR3 is CAWAGLVAGELFF. In nucleotides, the CDR3 is TGTGCCTGGGCGGGACTAGTCGCCGGGGAGCTGTTTTTT.

The chain uses TRBV28 and TRBJ2-1; 14 positions agree with TRBD2. CDR1 and CDR2 (germline): MDHEN, SYDVKM. The CDR3 extends over 19 amino acids. The ends lost 2 bases at V and 0 bases at J; junction bases unmatched: 6. CDR3 coding DNA: TGTGCCAGCAGTTTAGCGACTAGCGGGAGGGAGAGCTCCTACAATGAGCAGTTCTTC. The encoded protein is CASSLATSGRESSYNEQFF. Using reference TRBV28 and TRBJ2-1 for the parts outside the CDR3, the full variable domain is DVKVTQSSRYLVKRTGEKVFLECVQDMDHENMFWYRQDPGLGLRLIYFSYDVKMKEKGDIPEGYSVSREKKERFSLILESASTNQTSMYLCASSLATSGRESSYNEQFFGPGTRLTVL.

The chain uses TRBV3-1 (or the pseudogene TRBV3-2) and TRBJ2-7; 7 bases are a match to TRBD2. V gave up 4 bases and J gave up 4 bases; unmatched junction bases: 7. The germline V gene has CDR1 LGHDT and CDR2 YNNKEL (reference sequence). The CDR3 is 14 amino acids. The CDR3 here is CASSPAAGLYEQYF. CDR3 sequence (DNA): TGTGCCAGCAGCCCCGCAGCGGGACTATACGAGCAGTACTTC.

This chain joins TRBV28 and TRBJ2-5, with 8 nucleotides matching TRBD1. Germline V gene lookup returns CDR1 MDHEN and CDR2 SYDVKM. This CDR3 region has 15 residues. The junction had 11 bases not matched to a gene; V was cut back by 7 bases and J by 4 bases. The CDR3 loop reads CASTSDLDRGETQYF. CDR3 DNA: TGTGCCAGCACCTCCGACCTCGACAGGGGAGAGACCCAGTACTTC.

The CDR3 here is CSVEGGSAGGQNEQYF. CDR3 sequence (DNA): TGCAGCGTTGAAGGGGGGTCGGCGGGAGGGCAAAACGAGCAGTACTTC. The rearrangement links TRBV29-1 to TRBJ2-7, with 9 bases lining up with TRBD2. Germline V gives CDR1 SQVTM, CDR2 ANQGSEA. This CDR3 has 16 residues. V trimming: 1 base; J trimming: 5 bases; junction bases outside the gene matches: 12.

In this sample, this clone turned up once. The CDR3 nucleotides are TGTGCCAGCAGCTTAGGCGGGACCTCCTACGAGCAGTACTTC. Translation: CASSLGGTSYEQYF. This chain connects TRBV11-2 to TRBJ2-7; weak D call: TRBD2 (6 bases). CDR1 SGHAT and CDR2 FQNNGV come from the germline V gene. V was shortened by 1 base and J by 0 bases, with 7 bases between the two germline ends. This CDR3 is built from 14 residues.

The V gene is TRBV6-5, the J gene TRBJ2-5, with 9 positions matching TRBD1. Germline loops: CDR1 MNHEY, CDR2 SVGAGI. The CDR3 covers 15 residues. V was pared by 3 bases and J by 7 bases, with 9 bases of the junction left unmatched. CDR3 DNA: TGTGCCAGCAGTTATATAGGACAGGGGTTACGGACCCAGTACTTC. Its translation is CASSYIGQGLRTQYF.

This clone has just a few counts. V is TRBV2 and J is TRBJ1-2; D is perhaps TRBD1 (6 bases). The germline CDR1 and CDR2 sequences are SNHLY and FYNNEI. The CDR3 is 14 amino acids. V shed 4 bases and J shed 7 bases, with 16 bases lying between them. CDR3 region: CASSGLQGHGGYTF. The DNA of the CDR3 is TGTGCCAGCAGTGGGTTGCAGGGACACGGTGGCTACACCTTC.

The rearrangement joins TRBV27 to TRBJ2-6, with 9 bases identical to TRBD1. The V and J ends lost 8 bases and 3 bases, in that order; junction bases with no gene match: 17. The CDR3 loop spans 19 amino acids. Germline values: CDR1 MNHEY, CDR2 SMNVEV (reference sequence). CDR3 nucleotides: TGTGCCAGCTCCCAGTCGGGACAGGGAGCAAGGGTTGGGGCCAACGTCCTGACTTTC. This codes for CASSQSGQGARVGANVLTF.

The CDR3 reads CASSLDRDGELFF. CDR3 nucleotides: TGTGCCAGCAGCTTAGATCGGGACGGGGAGCTGTTTTTT. The V gene is TRBV11-2, the J gene TRBJ2-2, with D possibly matching TRBD2 (5 bases). Germline assignment: CDR1 SGHAT and CDR2 FQNNGV. CDR3 length: 13 residues. The V end was cut by 0 bases, the J end by 7 bases, with 6 bases between.

The J gene is TRBJ1-3, the V gene TRBV28; no clear D gene. The CDR3 extends over 14 amino acids. Between the trimmed V and J ends, which lost 4 bases and 3 bases, there was a span of 10 bases. Per the germline V gene, CDR1 is MDHEN and CDR2 is SYDVKM. The CDR3 spells CASSSRGIGNTIYF. CDR3 DNA: TGTGCCAGCAGTTCTCGGGGTATTGGAAACACCATATATTTT.

This clone showed up just once. V usage is TRBV5-4 and J usage is TRBJ1-1; D unresolved. The CDR3 consists of 15 residues. Trimming left V 0 bases short and J 0 bases short, with 9 bases between. Germline CDR1 and CDR2: SGHNT and YYREEE (reference sequence). The CDR3 bases are TGTGCCAGCAGCTTGGTACCGGTGGTGAACACTGAAGCTTTCTTT. This sequence encodes CASSLVPVVNTEAFF. The variable domain in full, with the rest retrieved from reference TRBV5-4 and TRBJ1-1, is ETGVTQSPTHLIKTRGQQVTLRCSSQSGHNTVSWYQQALGQGPQFIFQYYREEENGRGNFPPRFSGLQFPNYSSELNVNALELDDSALYLCASSLVPVVNTEAFFGQGTRLTVV.

This sequence joins TRBV7-9 and TRBJ1-5; D may be TRBD1 (5 bases). CDR1 is SEHNR, CDR2 FQNEAQ, per germline (reference sequence). The V end was cut by 1 base, the J end by 7 bases, with 20 bases between. The CDR3 consists of 17 residues. DNA of the CDR3: TGTGCCAGCAGCTTAGGCTCTCGAGGCAGGGATAGACAGCCCCAGCATTTT. This translates into CASSLGSRGRDRQPQHF.

The CDR3 DNA follows: TGTGCCAGCAGTTTCAAAGCGACGAACGAGCAGTACTTC. Its protein is CASSFKATNEQYF. The rearrangement joins TRBV12-3 or TRBV12-4 to TRBJ2-7; D unresolved. Trimming left V 3 bases short and J 5 bases short, with 11 bases between. CDR3 size: 13 residues.

This chain connects TRBV30 to TRBJ1-1, with TRBD1 identical over 8 bases. Germline trimming cut 0 bases from V and 4 bases from J; bases unmatched to any gene: 13. CDR3 length equals 17 residues. Germline V gene sequence: CDR1 GTSNPN, CDR2 SVGIG (reference sequence). CDR3 residues: CAWSVNLQQGGVTEAFF. CDR3 nucleotide sequence: TGTGCCTGGAGTGTAAACCTCCAACAGGGGGGGGTCACTGAAGCTTTCTTT.

The J gene is TRBJ1-4, the V gene TRBV6-5; 7 nucleotides match TRBD1. This CDR3 is built from 16 residues. Germline V gene lookup returns CDR1 MNHEY and CDR2 SVGAGI. J gave up 7 bases and V 0 bases, and 8 bases lay outside the gene matches. The CDR3 loop is CASSYSNTQGLEKLFF. The CDR3 DNA sequence: TGTGCCAGCAGTTACTCTAATACACAGGGGCTTGAAAAACTGTTTTTT.

This sequence joins TRBV28 and TRBJ1-1, with D perhaps TRBD1 (6 bases). The germline V gene encodes CDR1 MDHEN and CDR2 SYDVKM. The CDR3 length is 13 residues. V was shortened by 6 bases and J by 1 base, with 9 bases between the two germline ends. The CDR3: CASSVTGNTEAFF. The CDR3 nucleotides are TGTGCCAGCAGCGTGACAGGGAACACTGAAGCTTTCTTT.

This rearrangement joins TRBV6-5 to TRBJ2-1; 7 nucleotides line up with TRBD1. The CDR3 runs 16 residues. CDR1 MNHEY and CDR2 SVGAGI come from the germline V gene. Trimming at V came to 0 bases and at J to 7 bases, leaving 9 bases not matched to a gene. The CDR3 here is CASSYSRPGGKNEQFF. The DNA for the CDR3 is TGTGCCAGCAGTTACTCGAGGCCAGGGGGTAAGAATGAGCAGTTCTTC.

This rearrangement joins TRBV9 to TRBJ1-2, with 8 bases identical to TRBD1. Germline CDR1 reads SGDLS; CDR2 reads YYNGEE. This CDR3 comprises 16 residues. After removal of 3 bases from V and 5 bases from J, the junction contained 12 bases not matched to a gene. The chain's CDR3 is CASSDGQGEFGYGYTF. The CDR3 region has the DNA TGTGCCAGCAGCGACGGACAGGGCGAATTTGGTTATGGCTACACCTTC.